Below, 3 T cell receptor beta chains from the same sample are listed, as sequenced in a study of shared clonotypes between healthy human individuals. Some clones are missing from TCRdb's copy, which holds only in-frame ones; the method was immunoSEQ multiplex PCR. Among around 720,000 clones listed, around three quarters were seen once. The specimen was memory CD4+ T cells sorted from blood. Subset denoted: CD45RA-negative fraction. These TCRs come from a woman in her twenties or thirties in good health.

The chain combines TRBV11-2 with TRBJ2-1; D gene uncertain. Germline assignment: CDR1 SGHAT and CDR2 FQNNGV. V was shortened by 3 bases and J by 5 bases, with 23 bases between the two germline ends. This CDR3 contains 18 residues. The CDR3 DNA reads TGTGCCAGCAGCTTGGCCCTCCTCCGCCGCAAAGGTCACAATGAGCAGTTCTTC. It codes for CASSLALLRRKGHNEQFF. Together with reference TRBV11-2 and TRBJ2-1, the CDR3 gives the full variable domain: EAGVAQSPRYKIIEKRQSVAFWCNPISGHATLYWYQQILGQGPKLLIQFQNNGVVDDSQLPKDRFSAERLKGVDSTLKIQPAKLEDSAVYLCASSLALLRRKGHNEQFFGPGTRLTVL.

V usage is TRBV10-3 and J usage is TRBJ1-4; D perhaps matches TRBD1 (6 bases). The ends were cut back, 10 bases at V and 7 bases at J, with 22 bases in the middle. The CDR3 has 15 amino acids. The germline gives CDR1 ENHRY, CDR2 SYGVKD. CDR3 sequence reads: CASRMNRVAPEKLFF. DNA of the CDR3: TGTGCCAGCAGGATGAACAGGGTGGCTCCTGAAAAACTGTTTTTT.

The chain carries TRBV5-1 and TRBJ2-2; possible D gene TRBD2, 5 bases. CDR3 length: 14 amino acids. Trimming pared 2 bases from V and 4 bases from J, leaving 9 bases between. Germline V lookup: CDR1 SGHRS, CDR2 YFSETQ. CDR3 sequence: CASSFEGVTGELFF. The DNA for the CDR3 is TGCGCCAGCAGCTTTGAGGGAGTCACCGGGGAGCTGTTTTTT.